The next 23 T cell receptor beta chains were all read from a single sample in a study of shared clonotypes between healthy human individuals. Clones were sequenced by immunoSEQ multiplex PCR, and TCRdb holds only the in-frame ones, with some missing. The sample records approximately 1.1 million clones, around 78% being singletons. Sequencing used memory CD4+ T cells from PBMCs. Documented subset: CD45RA-negative fraction. These receptors were collected from a man aged 18 to 35 in good health. Some clones in this sample may be carry-over from other donors' samples.

The CDR3 DNA reads TGTGCCTGGAGTAGAGGTGATAGCCGGCCCCAGCATTTT. Amino acid sequence: CAWSRGDSRPQHF. This chain uses TRBV30 with TRBJ1-5; D is uncertain. CDR1 is GTSNPN and CDR2 is SVGIG in the germline V gene (reference sequence). This CDR3 is 13 amino acids long. The ends were cut back, 2 bases at V and 9 bases at J, with 14 bases in the middle.

This chain joins TRBV4-2 and TRBJ1-1; D ambiguous. CDR3 length equals 13 residues. V was cut by 0 bases and J by 10 bases, with 12 bases left in between. Germline CDR1 LGHNA, CDR2 YNFKEQ. CDR3 in DNA: TGTGCCAGCAGCCAAGACAGGCAACGGATAGCTTTCTTT. Amino acids: CASSQDRQRIAFF.

The chain links TRBV28 to TRBJ2-1; D not resolved. This CDR3 contains 10 residues. V dropped 8 bases and J dropped 12 bases, with 11 bases sitting between them. The V gene's germline CDR1 is MDHEN and CDR2 SYDVKM. The CDR3: CASGDLGQFF. Written as DNA, the CDR3 is TGTGCCAGCGGAGATCTGGGGCAGTTCTTC.

J is TRBJ2-7 and V is TRBV21-1; no DNA check was done on the table's D call, TRBD1. TRBV21-1 is listed as a pseudogene. The CDR3 is 20 residues long. Written as DNA, the CDR3 is TGTGCCAGCAGCAAATATCCCTCGGGCAGGGCGGAAGAGAGCTCCTACGAGCAGTACTTC. Amino acids: CASSKYPSGRAEESSYEQYF.

This clone was observed a single time. The rearrangement joins TRBV25-1 to TRBJ2-7; weak D call: TRBD2 (6 bases). The CDR3 extends over 11 amino acids. Germline V gene lookup returns CDR1 MGHDK and CDR2 SYGVNS. V was pared by 4 bases and J by 6 bases, with 7 bases between. The CDR3 here is CASSVSGEQYF. CDR3 nucleotides: TGTGCCAGCAGTGTTAGCGGCGAGCAGTACTTC.

The chain recombines TRBV12-5 with TRBJ2-5; a weak D match, TRBD2 (6 bases). V lost 3 bases, J lost 2 bases, and 7 bases lay in between. The CDR3 length is 13 residues. Germline V CDR1 and CDR2: LGHNT, FRNRAP. CDR3 loop: CASGFGGQETQYF. In DNA, the CDR3 is TGTGCTAGTGGTTTCGGAGGGCAAGAGACCCAGTACTTC.

The V and J genes are TRBV6-1 and TRBJ2-1; 7 positions match TRBD2. V lost 1 base and J lost 9; bases outside the gene matches: 3. From germline, CDR1 is MNHNS and CDR2 SASEGT. This CDR3 region has 13 residues. Written as DNA, the CDR3 is TGTGCCAGCAGTGAAGTAGGGAGGGCTGAGCAGTTCTTC. Protein: CASSEVGRAEQFF.

The chain has TRBV4-2 and TRBJ2-7, with a tentative D call TRBD2 (7 bases). V was trimmed by 4 bases and J by 0 bases, leaving 16 bases between them. This CDR3 has 16 residues. Germline V CDR1 and CDR2: LGHNA, YNFKEQ. CDR3 in amino acids: CASSRGGRGSSYEQYF. The CDR3 region has the DNA TGTGCCAGCAGCCGTGGGGGGAGGGGGAGCTCCTACGAGCAGTACTTC.

The chain recombines TRBV11-2 with TRBJ1-1; D is possibly TRBD1 (5 bases). Looked up from germline, CDR1 is SGHAT and CDR2 is FQNNGV. Trimming removed 8 bases from V and 3 bases from J, with 16 bases in between. The CDR3 has 14 residues. Here the CDR3 reads CASSSAPGHTEAFF. CDR3 DNA: TGTGCCAGCTCCTCCGCCCCAGGGCACACTGAAGCTTTCTTT. Full variable domain (rest looked up from reference TRBV11-2 and TRBJ1-1): EAGVAQSPRYKIIEKRQSVAFWCNPISGHATLYWYQQILGQGPKLLIQFQNNGVVDDSQLPKDRFSAERLKGVDSTLKIQPAKLEDSAVYLCASSSAPGHTEAFFGQGTRLTVV.

The J gene is TRBJ1-2, the V gene TRBV5-1; D possibly corresponds to TRBD1 (5 bases). There are 12 residues in the CDR3. The germline gives CDR1 SGHRS, CDR2 YFSETQ. Trimming cost V 4 bases and J 12 bases, with 16 bases left between them. DNA of the CDR3: TGCGCCAGCAGCCCTATCGAGGGGATACACACCTTC. Translating it yields CASSPIEGIHTF.

V gene TRBV5-1 combines with J gene TRBJ2-7, with 11 bases aligning to TRBD2. J lost 6 bases, V lost 4 bases, and 18 bases had no gene match. CDR3 size: 18 residues. Germline V gene data show CDR1 as SGHRS and CDR2 as YFSETQ. In DNA, the CDR3 is TGCGCCAGCAGCGGGGTGGTTAGCGGGAGGGCCGCTGGTCTCGAGCAGTACTTC. It codes for CASSGVVSGRAAGLEQYF.

The chain links TRBV10-3 to TRBJ2-1, with 7 bases fitting TRBD2. CDR3 length: 15 amino acids. Trimming cost V 3 bases and J 9 bases; bases outside gene matches: 11. CDR1 ENHRY and CDR2 SYGVKD come from the germline V gene. This chain's CDR3 is CAISDMTSNAPEQFF. CDR3 nucleotides: TGTGCCATCAGTGACATGACTAGCAATGCCCCTGAGCAGTTCTTC.

This sequence joins TRBV5-1 and TRBJ2-5, with a possible D match to TRBD1 (6 bases). The CDR3 totals 15 residues. In germline, CDR1 is SGHRS, CDR2 YFSETQ. Trimming shortened V by 3 bases and J by 2 bases, and 14 bases separated the two germline ends. The CDR3 here is CASSSLGTPQETQYF. CDR3 bases: TGCGCCAGCAGCTCCCTGGGGACACCTCAAGAGACCCAGTACTTC.

This clone was detected only a few times. V is TRBV5-6 and J is TRBJ2-7, with TRBD1 as a possible D gene (6 bases). Germline V CDR1 and CDR2: SGHDT, YYEEEE. The V and J ends lost 2 bases and 3 bases respectively, with 15 bases between them. CDR3 length: 15 residues. CDR3 loop: CASSFNPQGIYEQYF. CDR3 sequence (DNA): TGTGCCAGCAGCTTTAATCCCCAGGGGATCTACGAGCAGTACTTC. Together with reference TRBV5-6 and TRBJ2-7, the CDR3 gives the full variable domain: DAGVTQSPTHLIKTRGQQVTLRCSPKSGHDTVSWYQQALGQGPQFIFQYYEEEERQRGNFPDRFSGHQFPNYSSELNVNALLLGDSALYLCASSFNPQGIYEQYFGPGTRLTVT.

J is TRBJ2-1 and V is TRBV5-8; 12 positions match TRBD2. V lost 4 bases and J lost 5; bases outside the gene matches: 4. The CDR3 sequence is 15 residues long. CDR1 is SGHTS and CDR2 is YDEGEE in the germline V gene. The CDR3 sequence is CASSRLAGVDNEQFF. CDR3 bases: TGTGCCAGCAGCCGACTAGCGGGAGTTGACAATGAGCAGTTCTTC.

Of note for this clone: This same CDR3 is encoded by further DNA sequences in the sample. The chain uses TRBV18 and TRBJ2-2; TRBD1 matches at 8 bases. The CDR3 totals 15 residues. The germline V gene has CDR1 KGHSH and CDR2 LQKENI. V gave up 4 bases and J gave up 1 base; unmatched junction bases: 2. The CDR3 DNA follows: TGTGCCAGCTCACTTGGGACAGGGAACACCGGGGAGCTGTTTTTT. Protein sequence: CASSLGTGNTGELFF.

This rearrangement joins TRBV10-3 to TRBJ2-3, with 11 bases matching TRBD2. After removal of 6 bases from V and 0 bases from J, the junction contained 5 bases not matched to a gene. This CDR3 is 16 amino acids long. Germline values: CDR1 ENHRY, CDR2 SYGVKD. The CDR3 sequence is CAISPGLAESTDTQYF. Written as DNA, the CDR3 is TGTGCCATCAGCCCGGGACTAGCGGAAAGCACAGATACGCAGTATTTT.

The rearrangement uses TRBV14 and TRBJ2-2; 8 nucleotides align to TRBD1. CDR3 length: 15 residues. V lost 3 bases to trimming and J lost 4 bases; unmatched junction nucleotides: 4. Germline V gene data show CDR1 as SGHDN and CDR2 as FVKESK. In nucleotides, the CDR3 is TGTGCCAGCAGCCAGCACAGGGGGAGCACCGGGGAGCTGTTTTTT. It is translated as CASSQHRGSTGELFF.

This clone occurred a few times. J is TRBJ2-1 and V is TRBV2; 8 bases align to TRBD2. CDR3 length equals 14 residues. The V gene's germline CDR1 is SNHLY and CDR2 FYNNEI. Trimming at V came to 7 bases and at J to 5 bases, leaving 7 bases not matched to a gene. CDR3 nucleotide sequence: TGTGCCAGCACCGTACTAGCGGATCACAATGAGCAGTTCTTC. Translation gives CASTVLADHNEQFF.

This clone occurred a few times. This same CDR3 is encoded by further DNA sequences in the sample. The chain joins TRBV2 to TRBJ2-2; D is ambiguous. The length of the CDR3 is 14 residues. CDR1 SNHLY and CDR2 FYNNEI come from the germline V gene. V shed 3 bases and J shed 3 bases, with 8 bases lying between them. The CDR3 protein is CASSEGTYTGELFF. For the CDR3, the DNA is TGTGCCAGCAGTGAGGGAACTTACACCGGGGAGCTGTTTTTT.

J is TRBJ2-1 and V is TRBV6-6; D might be TRBD2 (6 bases). Between the trimmed V and J ends, which lost 5 bases and 7 bases, there was a span of 18 bases. Germline V gene data show CDR1 as MNHNY and CDR2 as SVGAGI (reference sequence). The CDR3 runs 15 residues. CDR3 amino acids: CASSPGRRGLNEQFF. CDR3 coding DNA: TGTGCCAGCAGTCCCGGCAGGAGGGGCCTTAATGAGCAGTTCTTC.

This clone was observed a single time. The chain employs TRBV18 and TRBJ2-2, with 10 bases matching TRBD2. V shed 3 bases and J 4 bases; nucleotides not matched to a gene: 8. Per germline, CDR1 KGHSH and CDR2 LQKENI. The CDR3 extends over 17 amino acids. DNA for the CDR3: TGTGCCAGCTCACCTGTTCTAGCGGGAGACAGCACCGGGGAGCTGTTTTTT. This sequence encodes CASSPVLAGDSTGELFF.

This chain links TRBV21-1 with TRBJ1-5. TRBV21-1 is listed as a pseudogene. The CDR3 extends over 15 amino acids. CDR3 DNA: TGTGCCAGCAGCGAATGTTCAGGGGGGGCTCAGCCCCAGCATTTT. As protein: CASSECSGGAQPQHF.